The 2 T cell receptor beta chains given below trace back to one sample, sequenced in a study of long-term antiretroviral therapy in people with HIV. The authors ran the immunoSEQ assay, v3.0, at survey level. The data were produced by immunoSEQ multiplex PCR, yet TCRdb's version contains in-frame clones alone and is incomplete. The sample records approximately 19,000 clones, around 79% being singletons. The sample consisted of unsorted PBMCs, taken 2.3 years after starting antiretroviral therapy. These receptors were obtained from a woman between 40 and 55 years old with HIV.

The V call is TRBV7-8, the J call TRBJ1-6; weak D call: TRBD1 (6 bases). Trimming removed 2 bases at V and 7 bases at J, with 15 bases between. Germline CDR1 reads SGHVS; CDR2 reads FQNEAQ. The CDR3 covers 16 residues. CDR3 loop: CASSLSAGAKNSPLHF. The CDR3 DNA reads TGTGCCAGCAGCTTATCAGCGGGGGCCAAGAATTCACCCCTCCACTTT. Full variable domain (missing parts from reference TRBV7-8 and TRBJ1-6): GAGVSQSPRYKVAKRGQDVALRCDPISGHVSLFWYQQALGQGPEFLTYFQNEAQLDKSGLPSDRFFAERPEGSVSTLKIQRTQQEDSAVYLCASSLSAGAKNSPLHFGNGTRLTVT.

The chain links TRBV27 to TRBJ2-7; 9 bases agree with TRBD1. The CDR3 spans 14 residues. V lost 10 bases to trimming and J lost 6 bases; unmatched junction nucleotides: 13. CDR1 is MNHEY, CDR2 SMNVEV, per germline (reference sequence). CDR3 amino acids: CATEKGTGWGEQYF. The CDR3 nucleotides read TGTGCCACCGAAAAAGGGACAGGGTGGGGCGAGCAGTACTTC.